This T cell receptor (beta chain) derives from a study of cytomegalovirus exposure and HLA in healthy donors. Notes on the study in general: Highly shared sequence variants in one cluster were likely a sequencing artifact. Some V segments, TRBV6-2 and TRBV6-3 among them, were indistinguishable and were therefore excluded.

This clone was found once. The antigen is unknown. Researchers ran the PCR with 60 Vbeta and 13 Jbeta primers. The assay was immunoSEQ multiplex PCR, and TCRdb's table has in-frame clones only and misses some. Here the sample spans under 200,000 clones, roughly 80% being singletons. The CDR3 has 15 amino acids. Deletions cut 5 bases from V and 4 bases from J, with 15 bases between. Germline loops: CDR1 SGHNT, CDR2 YYREEE (reference sequence). The sample taken for sequencing was PBMCs. This rearrangement joins TRBV5-4 to TRBJ2-2; a possible D gene is TRBD1 (6 bases). This receptor was obtained from a male donor in good health and CMV-seronegative. The CDR3 DNA follows: TGTGCCAGCAGGCCTCGTTGGGGGCGCACCGGGGAGCTGTTTTTT. Encoded protein: CASRPRWGRTGELFF.